This TCR beta chain derives from a study of T cell repertoires in cytomegalovirus infection. The overall study: Matching HLA type and CMV infection were both indicated by public TCR beta signatures. Findings and caveats of the study: Of the TCR beta families, the public ones yielded a cumulative frequency that identified carriers of CMV plus the relevant HLA. HLA-C-restricted CMV clonotypes gave the most frequent clonotype in two of eight donors.

Worth noting for this clonotype: As yet, its antigen is unknown.

CDR1 and CDR2 from the germline V gene are SGHAT and FQNNGV. V lost 8 bases, J lost 2 bases, and 7 bases stayed unmatched. The CDR3 covers 15 residues. TCRdb re-called the reads with MiXCR, one entry per CDR3 protein. The data contain 400,000 to 550,000 distinct CDR3 sequences, about 10% of them singletons. This chain uses TRBV11-2 with TRBJ2-1; 9 bases align to TRBD2. This sequence was found in a human donor in good health (CMV status not recorded). Some clones in this sample may be carry-over from other donors' samples. The source material was PBMCs. In DNA form, the CDR3 reads TGTGCCAGCCTATCTTTAGCGGGAGCCTACAATGAGCAGTTCTTC. Translated: CASLSLAGAYNEQFF.